A selection of T cell receptor beta chains follows, all from one sample in a study of blood T cell repertoires in COVID-19. The method was immunoSEQ multiplex PCR; TCRdb's version includes in-frame clones alone and lacks a portion of them. This repertoire shows more than 400,000 clones, 80% to 95% found once; its top ten account for about 0.57%. Specimen: PBMCs or T cells enriched from blood (not recorded which). All receptors come from a man aged 18-30 years who had recovered from COVID-19. CDR3s leave out the opening cysteine and the closing phenylalanine or tryptophan. Fields, in order: V gene, J gene, clone size, CDR3 protein. Rows may omit the clone size; those that give it use once, few, many or a size class.

V gene: TRBV2
J gene: TRBJ1-2
clone size: .
CDR3 protein: ASSETGGSHYGYT

V gene: TRBV5-1
J gene: TRBJ1-2
clone size: .
CDR3 protein: ASSLDKTRDSGYT

V gene: TRBV5-1
J gene: TRBJ2-2
clone size: .
CDR3 protein: ASRPRGGNTGELF

V gene: TRBV4-2
J gene: TRBJ2-1
clone size: .
CDR3 protein: ASSQGLAGDNEQF

V gene: TRBV19
J gene: TRBJ1-2
clone size: once
CDR3 protein: ASSIAGPRSNYGYT

V gene: TRBV9
J gene: TRBJ1-1
clone size: .
CDR3 protein: ASSPPGHPNTEAF

V gene: TRBV19
J gene: TRBJ1-1
clone size: .
CDR3 protein: ASRHTGDEAF

V gene: TRBV9
J gene: TRBJ2-7
clone size: .
CDR3 protein: ASSPSGLAIYDYEQY

V gene: TRBV2
J gene: TRBJ2-1
clone size: .
CDR3 protein: ASTPGGGIETYNEQF

V gene: TRBV11-3
J gene: TRBJ1-3
clone size: .
CDR3 protein: ASSPRTGSGNTIY

V gene: TRBV27
J gene: TRBJ2-1
clone size: .
CDR3 protein: ASSKRQGPEQF

V gene: TRBV6-1
J gene: TRBJ2-7
clone size: .
CDR3 protein: ASSEGTSGLYEQY

V gene: TRBV2
J gene: TRBJ2-7
clone size: .
CDR3 protein: ASESLIYEQY

V gene: TRBV5-1
J gene: TRBJ2-7
clone size: .
CDR3 protein: ASSGDKYEQY

V gene: TRBV28
J gene: TRBJ1-5
clone size: .
CDR3 protein: AISSGRGGVDQPQH

V gene: TRBV7-9
J gene: TRBJ1-5
clone size: few
CDR3 protein: ASSLSMQPQH

V gene: TRBV10-1
J gene: TRBJ1-2
clone size: once
CDR3 protein: ASSKGGNYGYT

V gene: TRBV25-1
J gene: TRBJ2-1
clone size: .
CDR3 protein: ASSEGREFPNEQF

V gene: TRBV7-4
J gene: TRBJ2-7
clone size: once
CDR3 protein: ASSHLEERGWPYEQY

V gene: TRBV29-1
J gene: TRBJ1-3
clone size: few
CDR3 protein: SVELGGTSGNTIY

V gene: TRBV2
J gene: TRBJ1-2
clone size: once
CDR3 protein: ASRGTGGAYYGYT

V gene: TRBV11-2
J gene: TRBJ2-1
clone size: .
CDR3 protein: ASSLEGTYNEQF

V gene: TRBV7-8
J gene: TRBJ2-6
clone size: .
CDR3 protein: ASSSGRRLGGSYSSGANVLT

V gene: TRBV29-1
J gene: TRBJ2-7
clone size: .
CDR3 protein: SVGGGSYEQY

V gene: TRBV4-1
J gene: TRBJ1-6
clone size: once
CDR3 protein: ASSRPGQGIYNSPLH

V gene: TRBV9
J gene: TRBJ2-1
clone size: .
CDR3 protein: ASSVARGLASLNEQF

V gene: TRBV4-1
J gene: TRBJ1-5
clone size: .
CDR3 protein: ASSAQGAHGPQH

V gene: TRBV20-1
J gene: TRBJ1-6
clone size: .
CDR3 protein: SASTPWQGGSPLH

V gene: TRBV10-3
J gene: TRBJ2-1
clone size: .
CDR3 protein: AIAVGSYNEQF

V gene: TRBV5-1
J gene: TRBJ2-3
clone size: once
CDR3 protein: ASSPQGTDTQY